These 29 T cell receptor beta chains originate from one sample sequenced in a study of OX40 agonist ivuxolimab in advanced cancers. The assay was immunoSEQ multiplex PCR, and TCRdb's table has in-frame clones only and misses some. This sample yields 70,000 to 95,000 clones, of which roughly 92% are seen a single time; more than 0.95% belongs to the top ten. Sequenced material: CD4+ or CD8+ T cells sorted from blood, taken in a trial of the OX40 agonist ivuxolimab. The source of these receptors is an adult with an advanced solid tumor such as melanoma, head and neck, liver or kidney cancer.

The V call is TRBV7-2, the J call TRBJ1-5; D unresolved. Deletions cut 1 base from V and 5 bases from J, with 3 bases between. CDR3 size: 12 residues. Germline loops: CDR1 SGHTA, CDR2 FQGNSA. The CDR3 protein is CASSLDHQPQHF. The CDR3, as DNA: TGTGCCAGCAGCTTAGACCATCAGCCCCAGCATTTT.

This rearrangement joins TRBV5-6 to TRBJ1-6, with a tentative D call TRBD1 (5 bases). CDR1 is SGHDT, CDR2 YYEEEE, per germline. Trimming took 3 bases from V and 19 from J, leaving 17 bases between them. The CDR3 totals 12 residues. The CDR3 is CASSSFQGGAHF. Written as DNA, the CDR3 is TGTGCCAGCAGCTCTTTCCAGGGAGGAGCTCACTTT.

The genes are TRBV29-1 and TRBJ2-3; 7 bases line up with TRBD2. The CDR3 runs to 12 residues. With 4 bases clipped from V and 6 bases from J, the junction kept 4 bases outside the gene matches. Germline V gene data show CDR1 as SQVTM and CDR2 as ANQGSEA. The CDR3 sequence: CSVATSADTQYF. For the CDR3, the DNA is TGCAGCGTTGCTACTAGCGCGGATACGCAGTATTTT.

This chain links TRBV5-4 with TRBJ1-6; the D is unclear. The CDR3 loop spans 15 amino acids. V lost 4 bases and J 6 bases, leaving 14 bases between the germline ends. CDR1 is SGHNT and CDR2 is YYREEE in the germline V gene (reference sequence). The DNA for the CDR3 is TGTGCCAGCAGCCCGGAACGTCAGGCTAATTCACCCCTCCACTTT. This translates into CASSPERQANSPLHF.

V usage is TRBV5-1 and J usage is TRBJ2-7; 9 nucleotides align to TRBD1. Germline loops: CDR1 SGHRS, CDR2 YFSETQ. The CDR3 runs to 21 residues. The ends lost 4 bases at V and 0 bases at J; junction bases unmatched: 23. The CDR3 nucleotides read TGCGCCAGCAGCAACTCTAGGCCCCCGGGACAGGGACTGAGGGGCTCCTACGAGCAGTACTTC. It encodes CASSNSRPPGQGLRGSYEQYF.

This chain connects TRBV5-5 to TRBJ2-2, with D tentatively TRBD2 (5 bases). The CDR3 length is 14 residues. Trimming pared 4 bases from V and 4 bases from J, leaving 11 bases between. The germline V gene encodes CDR1 SGHKS and CDR2 YYEKEE (reference sequence). The CDR3 region has the DNA TGTGCCAGCAGCCTTAGGGCGGGCACCGGGGAGCTGTTTTTT. It is translated as CASSLRAGTGELFF.

The chain has TRBV5-5 and TRBJ2-1, with 13 bases aligning to TRBD2. The V and J ends lost 3 bases and 4 bases, in that order; junction bases with no gene match: 4. This CDR3 contains 16 residues. Germline lookup yields CDR1 SGHKS and CDR2 YYEKEE (reference sequence). This CDR3 is CASSSTSGGSYNEQFF. The CDR3, as DNA: TGTGCCAGCAGCTCGACTAGCGGGGGGAGTTACAATGAGCAGTTCTTC.

V and J are TRBV11-3 and TRBJ2-3, with D unresolved. CDR3 length: 13 residues. V was clipped by 1 base and J by 1 base, with 3 bases between them. Germline V gene data show CDR1 as SGHNT and CDR2 as YENEEA. The CDR3 nucleotides read TGTGCCAGCAGCTTAGGGGGCACAGATACGCAGTATTTT. It yields the protein CASSLGGTDTQYF.

The chain employs TRBV11-2 and TRBJ2-7; D might be TRBD1 (6 bases). The germline V and J ends were trimmed by 1 base and 2 bases, with 9 bases remaining between them. From germline, CDR1 is SGHAT and CDR2 FQNNGV. The CDR3 loop spans 14 amino acids. CDR3 residues: CASSLVGGPYEQYF. CDR3 bases: TGTGCCAGCAGCTTAGTTGGGGGCCCCTACGAGCAGTACTTC.

This chain uses TRBV4-2 with TRBJ2-6, with a weak D call TRBD1 (5 bases). The germline V gene encodes CDR1 LGHNA and CDR2 YNFKEQ. V dropped 0 bases and J dropped 4 bases, with 10 bases sitting between them. CDR3 size: 16 residues. The DNA for the CDR3 is TGTGCCAGCAGCCAAGAAAGGGGCTCGGGGGCCAACGTCCTGACTTTC. Residues: CASSQERGSGANVLTF.

The chain recombines TRBV6-5 with TRBJ1-1; TRBD1 matches 7 bases. The CDR3 has 15 residues. Germline lookup yields CDR1 MNHEY and CDR2 SVGAGI. J gave up 1 base and V 6 bases, and 8 bases lay outside the gene matches. CDR3 DNA: TGTGCCAGCAGAACCTCCGGGACAGAGAACACTGAAGCTTTCTTT. This translates into CASRTSGTENTEAFF.

This chain links TRBV5-6 with TRBJ2-5; TRBD2 agrees at 8 bases. Germline values: CDR1 SGHDT, CDR2 YYEEEE. The CDR3 consists of 16 residues. Trimming at V came to 1 base and at J to 0 bases, leaving 5 bases not matched to a gene. CDR3 DNA: TGTGCCAGCAGCTTGCTCTCTAGCGGGTACCAAGAGACCCAGTACTTC. Its translation is CASSLLSSGYQETQYF. The whole variable domain, remainder taken from reference TRBV5-6 and TRBJ2-5, is DAGVTQSPTHLIKTRGQQVTLRCSPKSGHDTVSWYQQALGQGPQFIFQYYEEEERQRGNFPDRFSGHQFPNYSSELNVNALLLGDSALYLCASSLLSSGYQETQYFGPGTRLLVL.

The chain uses TRBV6-1 and TRBJ2-7, with no clear D. Trimming left V 7 bases short and J 1 base short, with 8 bases between. The CDR3 has 12 residues. CDR1 and CDR2 (germline): MNHNS, SASEGT. CDR3 nucleotides: TGTGCCAGCAAGGGCCTGTCCTACGAGCAGTACTTC. Encoded protein: CASKGLSYEQYF.

The rearrangement uses TRBV6-6 and TRBJ1-2; 8 nucleotides line up with TRBD1. V dropped 6 bases and J dropped 8; count of bases not matched to a gene: 8. Germline V gene sequence: CDR1 MNHNY, CDR2 SVGAGI (reference sequence). This CDR3 is 13 amino acids long. The CDR3 region has the DNA TGTGCCAGCAGGACAGGGGTAACGGAAGGCTACACCTTC. Its protein product is CASRTGVTEGYTF.

This chain uses TRBV15 with TRBJ2-3; 8 nucleotides line up with TRBD2. This CDR3 contains 16 residues. Germline V lookup: CDR1 LNHNV, CDR2 YYDKDF (reference sequence). V was pared by 3 bases and J by 3 bases, with 8 bases of the junction left unmatched. The CDR3 DNA reads as TGTGCCACCAGCAGTGGAATTAGCGGGAATACAGATACGCAGTATTTT. This encodes CATSSGISGNTDTQYF. Variable domain in full (rest from reference TRBV15 and TRBJ2-3): DAMVIQNPRYQVTQFGKPVTLSCSQTLNHNVMYWYQQKSSQAPKLLFHYYDKDFNNEADTPDNFQSRRPNTSFCFLDIRSPGLGDTAMYLCATSSGISGNTDTQYFGPGTRLTVL.

This chain links TRBV9 with TRBJ2-1; TRBD2 matches 11 bases. Looked up from germline, CDR1 is SGDLS and CDR2 is YYNGEE. After removal of 2 bases from V and 8 bases from J, the junction contained 9 bases not matched to a gene. The CDR3 covers 16 residues. The CDR3 DNA reads as TGTGCCAGCAGCGTGGGACTAGCGGTTCTCTCTGATGAGCAGTTCTTC. Translated, it gives CASSVGLAVLSDEQFF.

The chain couples TRBV6-1 to TRBJ2-2, with D perhaps TRBD1 (6 bases). Germline V CDR1 and CDR2: MNHNS, SASEGT. With 8 bases removed from V and 4 bases from J, the gap between germline ends came to 8 bases. The CDR3 spans 12 residues. The CDR3 is CASSRGTGELFF. CDR3 nucleotides: TGTGCCAGCTCCAGGGGCACCGGGGAGCTGTTTTTT.

The genes are TRBV19 and TRBJ1-5, with unresolved D. The CDR3 is made up of 13 amino acids. Germline CDR1 is LNHDA and CDR2 is SQIVND (reference sequence). The ends were cut back, 6 bases at V and 3 bases at J, with 9 bases in the middle. CDR3 residues: CASSSNLNQPQHF. DNA of the CDR3: TGTGCCAGTAGCAGCAACCTCAATCAGCCCCAGCATTTT.

The chain carries TRBV5-4 and TRBJ2-6; D gene unclear. This CDR3 has 11 residues. V was pared by 2 bases and J by 12 bases, with 6 bases between. Germline values: CDR1 SGHNT, CDR2 YYREEE (reference sequence). The CDR3 bases are TGTGCCAGCAGCTTTTCCGGCGTCCTGACTTTC. Its translation: CASSFSGVLTF.

The V and J genes are TRBV7-2 and TRBJ2-2; 10 bases fit TRBD1. V was pared by 5 bases and J by 8 bases, with 8 bases of the junction left unmatched. This CDR3 has 15 amino acids. Per the germline V gene, CDR1 is SGHTA and CDR2 is FQGNSA. CDR3 residues: CASSGRQGASGELFF. The CDR3 DNA is TGTGCCAGCAGCGGCAGACAGGGGGCATCGGGGGAGCTGTTTTTT.

The chain links TRBV5-1 to TRBJ2-7; 11 nucleotides align to TRBD2. Germline CDR1 reads SGHRS; CDR2 reads YFSETQ. The V segment lost 4 bases and the J segment 5 bases; nucleotides outside the gene matches: 8. The CDR3 sequence is 15 residues long. The CDR3 DNA reads TGCGCCAGCAGCCGCCTACCGGGACTAGCGGACGAGCAGTACTTC. It codes for CASSRLPGLADEQYF.

The chain uses TRBV28 and TRBJ1-1; TRBD1 matches at 7 bases. Germline CDR1 reads MDHEN; CDR2 reads SYDVKM. V dropped 3 bases and J dropped 1; count of bases not matched to a gene: 5. CDR3 length equals 15 residues. The CDR3 reads CASSFGPGGNTEAFF. CDR3 coding DNA: TGTGCCAGCAGTTTTGGTCCAGGGGGGAACACTGAAGCTTTCTTT.

V usage is TRBV5-1 and J usage is TRBJ2-3; 15 nucleotides match TRBD2. CDR1 is SGHRS, CDR2 YFSETQ, per germline. V lost 4 bases to trimming and J lost 0 bases; unmatched junction nucleotides: 3. The CDR3 totals 17 residues. This chain's CDR3 is CASSPGTSGGSTDTQYF. CDR3 coding DNA: TGCGCCAGCAGCCCCGGGACTAGCGGGGGGAGCACAGATACGCAGTATTTT.

The chain uses TRBV7-2 and TRBJ2-7, with TRBD1 matching over 10 bases. CDR1 and CDR2 from the germline V gene are SGHTA and FQGNSA. After removal of 4 bases from V and 2 bases from J, the junction contained 2 bases not matched to a gene. This CDR3 comprises 14 residues. For the CDR3, the DNA is TGTGCCAGCAGCTGGGGACAGGGGACCTACGAGCAGTACTTC. It yields the protein CASSWGQGTYEQYF.

V usage is TRBV7-6 and J usage is TRBJ1-5; D remains ambiguous. The ends were cut back, 0 bases at V and 5 bases at J, with 11 bases in the middle. The CDR3 has 15 residues. Germline CDR1 SGHVS, CDR2 FNYEAQ. CDR3 in amino acids: CASSLAGGRDQPQHF. CDR3 bases: TGTGCCAGCAGCTTAGCGGGCGGGAGGGATCAGCCCCAGCATTTT.

The chain carries TRBV28 and TRBJ1-1; 9 bases match TRBD1. V trimming: 8 bases; J trimming: 5 bases; junction bases outside the gene matches: 9. The CDR3 is 14 residues long. Germline lookup yields CDR1 MDHEN and CDR2 SYDVKM. The CDR3 here is CASAPGDRVTEAFF. CDR3 coding DNA: TGTGCCAGCGCGCCCGGGGACAGGGTGACTGAAGCTTTCTTT.

V and J are TRBV25-1 and TRBJ1-3; D gene unclear. CDR3 size: 15 residues. The germline gives CDR1 MGHDK, CDR2 SYGVNS. V shed 1 base and J shed 0 bases, with 7 bases lying between them. DNA for the CDR3: TGTGCCAGCAGTGAATCGACGTTCTCTGGAAACACCATATATTTT. Its translation: CASSESTFSGNTIYF.

The V and J genes are TRBV2 and TRBJ2-5; 14 positions agree with TRBD2. This CDR3 has 15 amino acids. V shed 5 bases, J shed 4 bases, and the junction held 3 bases outside the gene matches. Germline V gene data show CDR1 as SNHLY and CDR2 as FYNNEI. The chain's CDR3 is CASSLGLAGGETQYF. The CDR3 nucleotides are TGTGCCAGCAGTCTCGGACTAGCGGGAGGAGAGACCCAGTACTTC.

The gene calls are TRBV6-5 and TRBJ2-2, with D maybe TRBD2 (6 bases). CDR1 is MNHEY and CDR2 is SVGAGI in the germline V gene. Trimming took off 6 bases at V and 1 base at J, with 12 bases between the two ends. This CDR3 is built from 15 residues. For the CDR3, the DNA is TGTGCCAGCAGCCCCGGGAGCATGAACACCGGGGAGCTGTTTTTT. Encoded protein: CASSPGSMNTGELFF.